This T cell receptor beta chain came from a study of CD8+ T cells in alopecia areata. Specified treatment: oral pan-JAK inhibitor, 5-10 mg twice daily. Peripheral blood and lesional scalp punch biopsies were taken from alopecia areata patients. Study-wide points: Elevated clonality characterized lesional scalp relative to normal scalp, particularly in alopecia totalis/universalis. Sharing of TCRs across patients appeared less clear than in mice, possibly for HLA-related reasons.

In the case of this clone: No antigen is known for it.

After isolation, RNA underwent reverse transcription to generate cDNA as the sequencing template. Produced via immunoSEQ multiplex PCR; TCRdb's table is partial and in-frame only. The table lists fewer than 200,000 clones, around 60% of them singletons, with around 12% in the top ten. Sequenced material: CD8+ T cells sorted from blood, taken at week 24, from a patient treated with tofacitinib. The sequence came from a human donor with alopecia areata.

CDR3 protein: CASSPSNTGELFF. In nucleotides, the CDR3 is TGTGCCAGCAGCCCGTCGAACACCGGGGAGCTGTTTTTT. The chain has TRBV7-9 and TRBJ2-2; D is unclear. Trimming took 5 bases from V and 0 from J, leaving 4 bases between them. CDR1 SEHNR and CDR2 FQNEAQ come from the germline V gene (reference sequence). The CDR3 is 13 amino acids.